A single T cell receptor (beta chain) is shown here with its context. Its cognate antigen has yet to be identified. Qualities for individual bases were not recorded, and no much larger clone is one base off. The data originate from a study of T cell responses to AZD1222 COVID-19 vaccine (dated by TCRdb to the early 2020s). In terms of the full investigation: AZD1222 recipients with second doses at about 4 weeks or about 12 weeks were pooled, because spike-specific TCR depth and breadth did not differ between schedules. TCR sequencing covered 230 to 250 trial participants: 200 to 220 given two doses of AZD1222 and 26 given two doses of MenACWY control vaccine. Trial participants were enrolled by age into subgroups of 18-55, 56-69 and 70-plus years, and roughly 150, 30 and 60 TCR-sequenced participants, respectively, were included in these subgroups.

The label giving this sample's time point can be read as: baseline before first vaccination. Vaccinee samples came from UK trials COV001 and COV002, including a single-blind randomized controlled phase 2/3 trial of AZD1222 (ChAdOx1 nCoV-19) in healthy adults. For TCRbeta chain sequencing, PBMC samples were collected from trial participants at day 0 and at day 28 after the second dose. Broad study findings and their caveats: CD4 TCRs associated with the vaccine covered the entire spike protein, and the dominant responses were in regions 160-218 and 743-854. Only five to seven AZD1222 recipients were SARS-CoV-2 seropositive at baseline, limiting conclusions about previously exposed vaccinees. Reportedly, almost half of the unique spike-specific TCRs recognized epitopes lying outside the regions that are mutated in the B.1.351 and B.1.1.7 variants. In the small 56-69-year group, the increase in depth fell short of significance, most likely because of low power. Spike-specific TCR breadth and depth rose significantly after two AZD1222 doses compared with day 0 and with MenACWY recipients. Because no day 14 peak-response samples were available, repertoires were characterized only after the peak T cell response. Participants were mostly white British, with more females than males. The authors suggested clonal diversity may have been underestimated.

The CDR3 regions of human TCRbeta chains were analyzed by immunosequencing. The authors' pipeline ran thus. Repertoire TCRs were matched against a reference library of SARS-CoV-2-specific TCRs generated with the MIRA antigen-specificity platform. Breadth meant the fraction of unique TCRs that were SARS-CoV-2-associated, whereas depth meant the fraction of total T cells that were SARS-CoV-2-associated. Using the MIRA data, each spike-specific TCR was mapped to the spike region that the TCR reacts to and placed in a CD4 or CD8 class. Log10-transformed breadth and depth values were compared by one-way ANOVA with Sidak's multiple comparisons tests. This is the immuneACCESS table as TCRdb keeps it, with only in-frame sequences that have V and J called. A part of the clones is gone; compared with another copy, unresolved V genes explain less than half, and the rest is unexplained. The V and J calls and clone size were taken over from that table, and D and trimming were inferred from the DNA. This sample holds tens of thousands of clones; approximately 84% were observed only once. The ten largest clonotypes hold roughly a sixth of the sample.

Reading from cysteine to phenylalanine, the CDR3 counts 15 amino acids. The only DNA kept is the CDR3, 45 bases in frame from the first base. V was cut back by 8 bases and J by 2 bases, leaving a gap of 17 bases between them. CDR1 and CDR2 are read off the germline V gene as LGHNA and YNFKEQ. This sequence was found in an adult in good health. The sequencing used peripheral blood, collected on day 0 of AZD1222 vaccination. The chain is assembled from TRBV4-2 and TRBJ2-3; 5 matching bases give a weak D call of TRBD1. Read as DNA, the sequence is TGTGCCAGCGCGCCGTCTAGGGGTGACACAGATACGCAGTATTTT. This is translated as CASAPSRGDTDTQYF.